This T cell receptor beta chain is from a study of OX40 agonist ivuxolimab in advanced cancers. Study summary: Ivuxolimab, an antibody acting as an agonist of OX40 (CD134), was used to treat patients. In this trial design, patients received ivuxolimab intravenously at 0.01 to 10 mg/kg every 2 weeks.

Using immunoSEQ multiplex PCR, the repertoire was profiled, and TCRdb retains in-frame clones only, with some absent. The sample records approximately 89,000 clones, roughly nine tenths being singletons. This CDR3 spans 14 amino acids. V lost 5 bases to trimming and J lost 0 bases, with 10 bases between them. Per the germline V gene, CDR1 is SGHTA and CDR2 is FQGTGA. The TCR sequence derives from an adult with an advanced solid tumor such as melanoma, head and neck, liver or kidney cancer. This rearrangement joins TRBV7-3 to TRBJ2-5; D could derive from TRBD1 or TRBD2 (5 bases each). The sample in question was CD4+ or CD8+ T cells sorted from blood, obtained in a trial of the OX40 agonist ivuxolimab. The CDR3 sequence: CASSPGADQETQYF. CDR3 nucleotide sequence: TGTGCCAGCAGCCCCGGGGCAGACCAAGAGACCCAGTACTTC.